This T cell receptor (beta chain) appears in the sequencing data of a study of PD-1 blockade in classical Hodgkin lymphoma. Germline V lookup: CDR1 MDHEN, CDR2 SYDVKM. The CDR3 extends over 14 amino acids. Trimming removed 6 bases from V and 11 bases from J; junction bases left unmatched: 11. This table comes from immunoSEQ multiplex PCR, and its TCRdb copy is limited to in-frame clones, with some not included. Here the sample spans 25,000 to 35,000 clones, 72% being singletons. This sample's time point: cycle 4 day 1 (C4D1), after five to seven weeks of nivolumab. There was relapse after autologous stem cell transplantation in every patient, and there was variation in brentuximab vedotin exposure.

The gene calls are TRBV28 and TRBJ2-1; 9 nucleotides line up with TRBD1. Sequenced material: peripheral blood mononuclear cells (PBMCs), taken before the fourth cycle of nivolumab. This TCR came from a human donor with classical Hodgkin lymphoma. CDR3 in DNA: TGTGCCAGCAGAGGAAGAACAGGGGGCATGCAGCAGTTCTTC. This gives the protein CASRGRTGGMQQFF.